This TCR beta chain was recovered during a study of regulatory T cells in long-lasting Graves disease. Study in general: Duration of antithyroid drug therapy among newly diagnosed Graves' patients was under 3 months.

CDR3 size: 17 residues. Trimming removed 5 bases from V and 9 bases from J; junction bases left unmatched: 14. Germline V CDR1 and CDR2: SEHNR, FQNEAQ (reference sequence). Indicated time point: newly diagnosed GD, antithyroid drugs for less than 3 months. Extracted RNA from PBMCs served as the source of the TCR library. Combining iRepertoire HTBI primers with Arm-PCR of CDR3 regions, the authors built TCR beta libraries. MiXCR, applied by TCRdb to the multiplex PCR reads, yields one record per CDR3 protein. The top ten clones hold under 30% of a sample with about 440,000 distinct CDR3 sequences, 16% of them seen once. These data also featured in a second study, about T cells in Graves' hyperthyroidism and ophthalmopathy. That study adds: Diagnoses used clinical symptoms, serum thyroxine and TRAb, thyroid ultrasound and orbital computed tomography. The HTBI primer set served for first-round RT-PCR of the TCR CDR3.

The sequence derives from a woman in her late teens or twenties with Graves disease. The chain recombines TRBV7-9 with TRBJ2-2, with 11 bases matching TRBD2. Sequencing used peripheral blood mononuclear cells (PBMCs), obtained at new diagnosis, from a patient treated with antithyroid drugs. CDR3 nucleotides: TGTGCCAGCAGCCCGTACCTAGCGGGAGGCCCAAACCGGGAGCTGTTTTTT. This translates into CASSPYLAGGPNRELFF.